This T cell receptor (beta chain) was observed in a study of blood T cell repertoires in COVID-19. Study overall: Some COVID-19 samples were acute and others convalescent; all came from the United States, Italy and Spain.

The CDR3 is 13 amino acids. With 10 bases removed from V and 2 bases from J, the gap between germline ends came to 12 bases. CDR1 is ENHRY, CDR2 SYGVKD, per germline. Original analysis: Scientists estimated how many nucleated cells there were by amplifying reference gene primers. Assay used: immunoSEQ multiplex PCR; TCRdb lists only in-frame clones, some missing. Clone size and the V and J calls come from that table; the DNA yielded D and trimming. Among 150,000 to 200,000 clones, 70% to 90% were seen once, and the ten largest hold approximately 4.5%. The chain links TRBV10-3 to TRBJ1-3; unclear D gene. The TCR was taken from a human donor in a cohort sampled during active COVID-19. The sequencing input was peripheral blood. This chain's CDR3 is CATQAGTGNTIYF. The DNA of the CDR3 is TGTGCCACCCAGGCCGGGACTGGAAACACCATATATTTT.